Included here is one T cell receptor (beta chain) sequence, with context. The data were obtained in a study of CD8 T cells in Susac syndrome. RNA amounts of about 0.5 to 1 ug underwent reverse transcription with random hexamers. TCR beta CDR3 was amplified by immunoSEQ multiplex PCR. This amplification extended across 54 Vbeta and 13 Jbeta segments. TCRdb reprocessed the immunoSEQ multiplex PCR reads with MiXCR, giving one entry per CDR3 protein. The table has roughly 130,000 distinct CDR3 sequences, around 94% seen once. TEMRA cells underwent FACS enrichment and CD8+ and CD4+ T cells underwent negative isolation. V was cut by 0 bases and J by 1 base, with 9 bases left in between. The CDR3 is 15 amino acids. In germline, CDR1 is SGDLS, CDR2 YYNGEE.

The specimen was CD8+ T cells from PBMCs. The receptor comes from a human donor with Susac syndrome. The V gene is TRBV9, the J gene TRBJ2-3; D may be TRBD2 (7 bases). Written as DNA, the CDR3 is TGTGCCAGCAGCGTAGGGCGGGGGCGCACAGATACGCAGTATTTT. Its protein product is CASSVGRGRTDTQYF.